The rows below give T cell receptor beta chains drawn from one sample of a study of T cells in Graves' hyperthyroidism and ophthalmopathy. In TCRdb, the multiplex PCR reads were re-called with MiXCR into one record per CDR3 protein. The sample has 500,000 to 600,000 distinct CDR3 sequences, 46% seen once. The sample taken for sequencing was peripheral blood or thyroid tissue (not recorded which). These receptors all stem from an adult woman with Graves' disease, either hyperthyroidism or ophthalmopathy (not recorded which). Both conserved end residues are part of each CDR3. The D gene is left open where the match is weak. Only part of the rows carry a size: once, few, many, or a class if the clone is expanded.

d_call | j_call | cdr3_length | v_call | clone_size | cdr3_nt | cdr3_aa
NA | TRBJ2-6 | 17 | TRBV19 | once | TGTGCCAGTAGTACGGACTACAGCTTATCTGGGGCCAACGTCCTGACTTTC | CASSTDYSLSGANVLTF
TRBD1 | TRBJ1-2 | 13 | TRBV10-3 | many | TGTGCCATCATGGCCGGCAGGGGGCTTGGCTACACCTTC | CAIMAGRGLGYTF
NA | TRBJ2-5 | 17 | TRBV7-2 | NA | TGTGCCAGCAGCTTAATATGGGCCGGGGCGGCCAGCGAGACCCAGTACTTC | CASSLIWAGAASETQYF
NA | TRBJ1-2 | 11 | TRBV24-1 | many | TGTGCCACCAGTGATCCGTGGGGCTACACCTTC | CATSDPWGYTF
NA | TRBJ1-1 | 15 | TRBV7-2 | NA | TGTGCCAGCAGCCCCCCCCTGACAGAGAACACTGAAGCTTTCTTT | CASSPPLTENTEAFF
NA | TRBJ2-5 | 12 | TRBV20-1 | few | TGCAGTGCTAGCTCTAGCAATCAGCCCCAGTACTTC | CSASSSNQPQYF
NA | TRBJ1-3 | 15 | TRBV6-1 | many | TGTGCCAGCAGTGATTTGGGGAAGTCTGGAAACACCATATATTTT | CASSDLGKSGNTIYF
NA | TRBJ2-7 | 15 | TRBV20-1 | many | TGCAGTGCTAGAGATGGGGCGGGTTGGAGAACGGAGCAGTACTTC | CSARDGAGWRTEQYF
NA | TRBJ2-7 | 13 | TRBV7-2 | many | TGTGCCAGCAGCAAGATCTCGGGGTACGAGCAGTACTTC | CASSKISGYEQYF
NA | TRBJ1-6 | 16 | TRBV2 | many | TGTGCCAGCTTCGCTGGTATTGGATCCTATAATTCACCCCTCCACTTT | CASFAGIGSYNSPLHF
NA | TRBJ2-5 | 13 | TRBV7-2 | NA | TGTGCCAGCAGTTTGTGGACCCGGGAGACCCAGTACTTC | CASSLWTRETQYF
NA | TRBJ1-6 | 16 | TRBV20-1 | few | TGCAGTGCTAGAGACGGACTATCCTCCTATAATTCACCCCTCCACTTT | CSARDGLSSYNSPLHF
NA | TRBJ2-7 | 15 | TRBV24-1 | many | TGTGCCACCAGTGAAAGGGACGGTTCTACCTACGAGCAGTACTTC | CATSERDGSTYEQYF
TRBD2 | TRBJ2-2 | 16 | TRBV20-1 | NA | TGCAGTGCTATAACTAGCGGGAGCGGATTAACCGGGGAGCTGTTTTTT | CSAITSGSGLTGELFF
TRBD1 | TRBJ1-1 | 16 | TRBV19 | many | TGTGCCAGTAGTGACGGACAGGGGGCGCGGGACACTGAAGCTTTCTTT | CASSDGQGARDTEAFF
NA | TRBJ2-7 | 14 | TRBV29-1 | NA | TGCAGCGTTTTCACCGGGGCGAACACCGGGGAGCTGTACTTC | CSVFTGANTGELYF
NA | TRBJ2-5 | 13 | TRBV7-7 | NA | TGTGCCAGCAGCTCGACGGTGCGTGAGACCCAGTACTTC | CASSSTVRETQYF
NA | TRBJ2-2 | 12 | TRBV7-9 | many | TGTGCCAGCAGTCGGCTCCTTGGGGAGCTGTTTTTT | CASSRLLGELFF
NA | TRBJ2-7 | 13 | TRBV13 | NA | TGTGCCAGCAGCCAATACAGGGCGGGGGAGCAGTACTTC | CASSQYRAGEQYF
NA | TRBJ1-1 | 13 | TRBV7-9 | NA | TGTGCCAGCAGCTCTGACTACCAGACTGAAGCTTTCTTT | CASSSDYQTEAFF
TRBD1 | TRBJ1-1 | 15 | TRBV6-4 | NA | TGTGCCAGCAGTGACTCCCGGACAGGGTCCCCTGAAGCTTTCTTT | CASSDSRTGSPEAFF
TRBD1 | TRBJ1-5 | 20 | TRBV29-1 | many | TGCAGCGTTGAAGAGTTAGGGGACAGGGTGAAGACACCGGTCGGTCAGCCCCAGCATTTT | CSVEELGDRVKTPVGQPQHF
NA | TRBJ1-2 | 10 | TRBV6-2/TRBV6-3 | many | TGTGCCAGCAGCGGATCTGGCTACACCTTC | CASSGSGYTF
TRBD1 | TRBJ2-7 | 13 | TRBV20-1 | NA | TGCAGTGCTAGTATCGGGACAGCCTACGAGCAGTACTTC | CSASIGTAYEQYF
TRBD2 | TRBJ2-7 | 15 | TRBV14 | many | TGTGCCAGCAGCCCAAGAGCGGGAGTTAGCTACGAGCAGTACTTC | CASSPRAGVSYEQYF
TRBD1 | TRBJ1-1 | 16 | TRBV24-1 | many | TGTGCCACCAGTGACCGCGAAGGACAGGGAGGAACTGAAGCTTTCTTT | CATSDREGQGGTEAFF
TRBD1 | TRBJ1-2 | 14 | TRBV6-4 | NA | TGTGCCAGCAGTGACTCGGCGACAGGGGATGGCTACACCTTC | CASSDSATGDGYTF
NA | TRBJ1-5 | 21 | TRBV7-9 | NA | NA | CASSFYICSARGQGGNQPQHF
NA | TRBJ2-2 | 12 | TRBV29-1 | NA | TGCAGCGTGGGTGCTGGCACCGGGGAGCTGTTTTTT | CSVGAGTGELFF
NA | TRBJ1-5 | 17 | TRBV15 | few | TGTGCCACCAGCAGAGACGGTTCGGGGGGCGTCGGTCAGCCCCAGCATTTT | CATSRDGSGGVGQPQHF
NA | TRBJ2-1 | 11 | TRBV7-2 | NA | TGTGCCAGCAGTCGAAGCAATGAGCAGTTCTTC | CASSRSNEQFF
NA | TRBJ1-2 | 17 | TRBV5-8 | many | TGTGCCAGCAGCTTCCGGCGGGGGATGGTCCTTTTGGCTGGCTACACCTTC | CASSFRRGMVLLAGYTF
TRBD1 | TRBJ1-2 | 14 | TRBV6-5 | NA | TGTGCCAGCAGCCTCACAGGGGGCAGTTATGGCTACACCTTC | CASSLTGGSYGYTF
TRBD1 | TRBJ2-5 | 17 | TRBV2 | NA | TGTGCCAGCACCAGACAGGGCGGCTTCGACACCCAAGAGACCCAGTACTTC | CASTRQGGFDTQETQYF
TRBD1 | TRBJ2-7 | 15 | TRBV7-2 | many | TGTGCCAGCAGAGTAACCGGGACAGGGCTTACCGAGCAGTACTTC | CASRVTGTGLTEQYF
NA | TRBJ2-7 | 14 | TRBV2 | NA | TGTGCCAGCAGTTTACCCAGACAGCCCTACGAGCAGTACTTC | CASSLPRQPYEQYF
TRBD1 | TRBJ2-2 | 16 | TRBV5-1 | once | TGCGCCAGCAGCATAGGACAGGGGCGGAACACCGGGGAGCTGTTTTTT | CASSIGQGRNTGELFF